One and the same sample provided the 19 T cell receptor beta chains below, sequenced in a study of CD8+ T cells in alopecia areata. RNA extraction was followed by reverse transcription into cDNA, which acted as the sequencing template. Produced via immunoSEQ multiplex PCR; TCRdb's table is partial and in-frame only. In total the sample includes 200,000 to 300,000 clones, none of them seen once. CD4, CD8alpha, NKG2D, NKG2ACE and other markers were used to sort pooled cutaneous lymph node cells. The sample was CD4+ T cells sorted from a lymph node. The receptor set was obtained from a C3H/HeJ mouse with alopecia areata. The strain's MHC haplotype is H2-k.

Remarks on this clone: Mouse gene names apply. The read ends 4 residues shy of where the CDR3 ends; the end is completed using the germline J gene. Other DNA sequences in this sample translate to the same CDR3. The V gene is TRBV19, the J gene TRBJ1-2, with D hard to call. There are 12 residues in the CDR3. The germline gives CDR1 FNHDT, CDR2 SITEND (reference sequence). Trimming stripped 3 bases from V and 2 bases from J, with 5 bases between. The CDR3 reads CASSKQNSDYTF. CDR3 bases read: TGTGCCAGCAGTAAGCAGAACTCC.

This clone turned up a few times. Genes and germline come from the mouse. The read comes to an end 4 residues before the CDR3 does, leaving the germline J gene to fill in the end. V usage is TRBV13-1 and J usage is TRBJ2-1; weak D call: TRBD1 (5 bases). V lost 2 bases and J lost 0, with 9 bases in between. This CDR3 contains 15 residues. Germline values: CDR1 NSHNY, CDR2 SYGAGN. The CDR3 DNA, read in part, is TGTGCCAGCAGTGAGGACAACAATAACTATGCT. Amino acids: CASSEDNNNYA. The CDR3 in full is CASSEDNNNYAEQFF.

This clone was counted between two and nine times. The germline and genes are mouse ones. The read stops 4 residues short of the end of the CDR3; the missing end is completed from the germline J gene. Other DNA sequences within the sample encode an identical CDR3. This chain links TRBV5 with TRBJ2-5, with 7 nucleotides matching TRBD2. The CDR3 is 13 residues long. CDR1 is LGHNA, CDR2 YNLKQL, per germline (reference sequence). The sequenced part of the CDR3 DNA is TGTGCCAGCAGCCCGACTGGGAAAGAC. Protein sequence: CASSPTGKD. From start to end, the CDR3 is CASSPTGKDTQYF.

This clone turned up a few times. All gene names here are mouse names. The read gets to within 4 residues of the CDR3 end, and the germline J gene fills in the rest. Other DNA sequences in this sample translate to the same CDR3. J is TRBJ2-5 and V is TRBV14; TRBD1 might be the D (6 bases). Trimming cost V 5 bases and J 0 bases, with 7 bases left between them. The CDR3 runs 13 residues. Germline-derived CDR1 and CDR2 are SGHDT and FRDEAV. The CDR3 loop is CASRTGNQDTQYF. The sequenced part of the CDR3 DNA is TGTGCCAGCAGAACAGGGAACCAAGAC.

The table lists this clone with a few counts. The listed genes are named as in mouse. The missing CDR3 end, 4 residues past where the read stops, is filled in from the germline J gene. The gene calls are TRBV19 and TRBJ2-4, with D tentatively TRBD1 (6 bases). The CDR3 is 15 amino acids. Germline CDR1 reads FNHDT; CDR2 reads SITEND (reference sequence). With 4 bases removed from V and 0 bases from J, the gap between germline ends came to 12 bases. The CDR3 protein is CASSLDRTSQNTLYF. The sequenced CDR3 bases are TGTGCCAGCAGTCTCGACAGGACTAGTCAAAAC.

Points on this clone: The genes are named according to mouse. Sequencing ends 4 residues short of the CDR3 end; the germline J gene provides the rest. The chain links TRBV5 to TRBJ2-1; possibly TRBD1 for D (6 bases). V was trimmed by 3 bases and J by 4 bases, leaving 7 bases between them. CDR1 LGHNA and CDR2 YNLKQL come from the germline V gene (reference sequence). The CDR3 extends over 13 amino acids. This CDR3 is CASSHGQYAEQFF. Incomplete CDR3 DNA: TGTGCCAGCAGCCACGGACAGTATGCT.

As regards this clone: The gene names here belong to mouse. The read is 4 residues too short to cover the CDR3 end, so that end is filled in from the germline J gene. The chain uses TRBV17 and TRBJ2-3, with 9 bases aligning to TRBD2. This CDR3 is 15 amino acids long. The V and J ends lost 2 bases and 3 bases, in that order; junction bases with no gene match: 3. Germline V CDR1 and CDR2: MNHDT, YYDKIL. This chain's CDR3 is CASSRTLGGAETLYF. CDR3 DNA, as far as it was read: TGTGCTAGCAGTAGAACACTGGGGGGAGCAGAA.

This clone was detected only a few times. Mouse gene names and germline throughout. The read is 4 residues too short to cover the CDR3 end, so that end is filled in from the germline J gene. The chain couples TRBV19 to TRBJ2-4; the D is unclear. Germline CDR1 FNHDT, CDR2 SITEND (reference sequence). The CDR3 covers 11 residues. The sequenced CDR3 bases are TGTGCCAGCAGTAGGGGAAAC. Protein: CASSRGN. The whole CDR3 protein reads CASSRGNTLYF.

With regard to this clone: Gene names and germline refer to mouse. The read finishes 4 residues shy of the CDR3 end, and the germline J gene is used to complete it. This sample includes further DNA sequences coding for the same CDR3. V and J are TRBV19 and TRBJ2-1, with 10 bases fitting TRBD2. Germline CDR1 and CDR2: FNHDT and SITEND (reference sequence). The CDR3 has 15 amino acids. Losses at the gene ends were 4 bases for V and 3 bases for J; bases not matched to a gene: 4. The sequenced part of the CDR3 DNA is TGTGCCAGCAGTCCCCGGGACTGGGGCTATGCT. Protein product: CASSPRDWGYA. The entire CDR3 is CASSPRDWGYAEQFF.

The table lists this clone with a few counts. Gene names refer to mouse genes. The read terminates 4 residues before the CDR3 end, so the remaining end is supplied by the germline J gene. The chain couples TRBV1 to TRBJ2-5; 13 nucleotides agree with TRBD2. V gave up 5 bases and J gave up 0 bases; unmatched junction bases: 5. Germline CDR1 reads NSQYPW; CDR2 reads LRSPGD (reference sequence). This CDR3 spans 17 amino acids. The CDR3 region is CTCSLGTGGGNQDTQYF. Incomplete CDR3 DNA: TGCACCTGCAGTCTCGGGACTGGGGGGGGTAACCAAGAC.

This clone was counted at least ten times. Genes and germline come from the mouse. The read gets to within 4 residues of the CDR3 end, and the germline J gene fills in the rest. Other nucleotide sequences in the sample specify the same CDR3. This rearrangement joins TRBV13-1 to TRBJ1-2, with TRBD1 matching 8 bases. The CDR3 spans 13 residues. Germline CDR1 NSHNY, CDR2 SYGAGN. With 2 bases clipped from V and 4 bases from J, the junction kept 1 base outside the gene matches. The CDR3 sequence: CASSDGTGSDYTF. The sequenced CDR3 bases are TGTGCCAGCAGTGACGGGACAGGCTCC.

This clone has more than one count but fewer than ten. Gene names denote mouse genes. Read sequence stops 4 residues before the CDR3 end, and the germline J gene provides the missing end. V is TRBV13-1 and J is TRBJ2-5; no reliable D call. Germline V lookup: CDR1 NSHNY, CDR2 SYGAGN. V shed 0 bases and J shed 0 bases, with 5 bases lying between them. This CDR3 has 14 amino acids. CDR3 bases read: TGTGCCAGCAGTGATGGACAAAACCAAGAC. The encoded protein is CASSDGQNQD. The entire CDR3 is CASSDGQNQDTQYF.

This clone appeared a few times. All gene names here are mouse names. The CDR3 end falls 4 residues outside the read, so it is completed with the germline J gene. The rearrangement links TRBV19 to TRBJ2-4, with TRBD1 matching over 8 bases. Germline CDR1 reads FNHDT; CDR2 reads SITEND (reference sequence). This CDR3 contains 13 residues. V shed 5 bases, J shed 2 bases, and the junction held 1 base outside the gene matches. CDR3 DNA, as far as it was read: TGTGCCAGCAGGACAGGGGTTCAAAAC. This translates into CASRTGVQN. The CDR3, in full, reads CASRTGVQNTLYF.

In its sample, this clone was seen a few times. The genes and germline here are from mouse. Read coverage stops 4 residues before the CDR3 terminus; the germline J gene supplies the remainder. The V and J genes are TRBV17 and TRBJ2-4; 11 bases are a match to TRBD2. Trimming removed 5 bases from V and 0 bases from J; junction bases left unmatched: 4. The length of the CDR3 is 16 residues. CDR1 is MNHDT and CDR2 is YYDKIL in the germline V gene. CDR3 DNA, as far as it was read: TGTGCTAGCAGTGACTGGGGGGGGTTTAGTCAAAAC. It translates to CASSDWGGFSQN. The whole CDR3 region reads CASSDWGGFSQNTLYF. Looking up the rest from reference TRBV17 and TRBJ2-4 gives the full variable domain: DTTVKQNPRYKLARVGKPVNLICSQTMNHDTMYWYQKKPNQAPKLLLFYYDKILNREADTFEKFQSSRPNNSFCSLYIGSAGLEYSAMYLCASSDWGGFSQNTLYFGAGTRLSVL.

This clone was seen a few times. Mouse germline and gene names are used. The read stops 4 residues short of the end of the CDR3; the missing end is completed from the germline J gene. The V gene is TRBV14, the J gene TRBJ2-5; unclear D gene. V was pared by 2 bases and J by 0 bases, with 10 bases between. The CDR3 has 15 amino acids. Germline CDR1 is SGHDT and CDR2 is FRDEAV. The DNA read from the CDR3 is TGTGCCAGCAGTTTAAAAAAAGTTAACCAAGAC. Its protein is CASSLKKVNQD. The complete CDR3 reads CASSLKKVNQDTQYF.

This clone was seen more than once but under ten times. Gene names follow the mouse nomenclature. The CDR3 end falls 4 residues outside the read, so it is completed with the germline J gene. Other DNA sequences in this specimen translate into the identical CDR3. The chain links TRBV5 to TRBJ1-2, with 8 nucleotides matching TRBD1. Germline-derived CDR1 and CDR2 are LGHNA and YNLKQL (reference sequence). J lost 0 bases, V lost 0 bases, and 3 bases had no gene match. This CDR3 has 16 amino acids. Partial CDR3 DNA: TGTGCCAGCAGCCAAGACGGACAGGGCGCAAACTCC. It encodes CASSQDGQGANS. The complete CDR3 sequence is CASSQDGQGANSDYTF.

Only a few counts were recorded for this clone. The listed genes are named as in mouse. Coverage ceases 4 residues before the CDR3 finishes, and the germline J gene fills in the end. The genes are TRBV13-1 and TRBJ2-5; D not resolved. The V end was cut by 1 base, the J end by 3 bases, with 6 bases between. This CDR3 spans 13 amino acids. The germline gives CDR1 NSHNY, CDR2 SYGAGN. CDR3 loop: CASSDLLQDTQYF. The sequenced part of the CDR3 DNA is TGTGCCAGCAGTGATCTACTTCAAGAC.

This clone appeared a few times. Gene and germline names: mouse. From the germline J gene comes the end of the CDR3, since the read stops 4 residues before it. In the same sample, other DNA sequences code for this CDR3. V and J are TRBV13-2 and TRBJ2-2, with TRBD1 matching over 9 bases. Germline CDR1 reads NNHNN; CDR2 reads SYGAGS (reference sequence). CDR3 length: 16 residues. The V and J ends lost 0 bases and 2 bases, in that order; junction bases with no gene match: 2. CDR3 DNA, as far as it was read: TGTGCCAGCGGTGATGCCGGACAGGGGAACACCGGG. Its translation is CASGDAGQGNTG. In full, the CDR3 reads CASGDAGQGNTGQLYF.

In its sample, this clone was seen a few times. Gene names are the mouse ones. The CDR3 DNA, read in part, is TGTGCCAGCGGTGTGCAGGGGTCTTCCTATAATTCGCCC. Translation gives CASGVQGSSYNSP. The CDR3 in its entirety is CASGVQGSSYNSPLYF. The chain is built from TRBV13-2 and TRBJ1-6, with D possibly TRBD1 on 6 matching bases. The read falls 3 residues short of the CDR3 end, and the missing part is taken from the germline J gene. TRBJ1-6 is recorded as an ORF, its role being uncertain. Trimming cost V 3 bases and J 0 bases, with 10 bases left between them. Germline CDR1 and CDR2: NNHNN and SYGAGS (reference sequence). The CDR3 spans 16 residues.